Given below is one T cell receptor beta chain in context. Its specificity is not known. The data originate from a study of cytomegalovirus exposure and HLA in healthy donors. Study-level background: The approximately 110 validation repertoires were reported in a later analysis to have been generated on the same platform as the roughly 670 first-cohort repertoires.

Study-wide results and limits: Usually a TCR sequence was rare, but some public TCRs were found in many donors. Subsequent analysis found a tendency for first-cohort TCR clusters to co-occur within the 100 to 150 validation repertoires.

Here immunoSEQ multiplex PCR was the method, and the copy in TCRdb shows in-frame clones only, minus some. The profile shows more than 140,000 clones, less than 90% of them singletons. This sequence originates from a woman aged 18-29 years in good health and CMV-seropositive. Sample: PBMCs.

CDR3 coding DNA: TGTGCCAGCAGCTTGGCGGGTTATGAGCAGTTCTTC. Protein sequence: CASSLAGYEQFF. The chain carries TRBV5-4 and TRBJ2-1; D gene uncertain. The CDR3 has 12 residues. Germline CDR1 reads SGHNT; CDR2 reads YYREEE (reference sequence). V was shortened by 0 bases and J by 8 bases, with 6 bases between the two germline ends.